In this sample, the clone carrying this TCR beta chain turned up a few times. Its antigen is currently unknown. This specimen belongs to a study of TIL therapy for anti-PD-1-resistant metastatic lung cancer. Study-wide findings and caveats: The baseline peripheral repertoire was partially replaced by infused TIL clonotypes that later decayed.

In germline, CDR1 is SNHLY, CDR2 FYNNEI. CDR3 length equals 12 residues. V was pared by 9 bases and J by 7 bases, with 10 bases between. Sequencing used immunoSEQ v3. Libraries were prepared by immunoSEQ multiplex PCR; TCRdb keeps only in-frame clonotypes and omits some of them. The sample lists about 21,000 clones; about two thirds were seen once. The time point denotes: pre-treatment sample, taken before nivolumab and TIL therapy. The clonotype comes from a person aged 25-80 years with non-small cell lung cancer. V and J are TRBV2 and TRBJ2-6; D may be TRBD1 (6 bases). The sample consisted of blood, taken at baseline. The CDR3 sequence is CASTGTANVLTF. The CDR3 DNA sequence: TGTGCCAGTACCGGGACAGCCAACGTCCTGACTTTC.